This T cell receptor beta chain comes out of a study of CD8+ T cells in alopecia areata. As for the study in general: Patients received oral tofacitinib, 5 to 10 mg twice daily, for moderate-to-severe alopecia areata.

This clone was detected only a few times. The antigen remains undetermined. The germline CDR1 and CDR2 sequences are ENHRY and SYGVKD. V dropped 6 bases and J dropped 0 bases, with 25 bases sitting between them. The CDR3 length is 19 residues. As the sequencing template, cDNA was produced by extracting RNA and reverse transcribing it. Only in-frame clones appear in the TCRdb table, and some are missing; sequencing was by immunoSEQ multiplex PCR. The sample carries roughly 200,000 clones, about three fifths recorded once. The study, taken as a whole, reports: In scalp and blood during tofacitinib, many expanded lesional clones persisted. Researchers say the link of baseline CD8+ expansion to response remains uncertain, with one nonresponder.

Treatment: oral pan-JAK inhibitor, 5-10 mg twice daily. Sorting separated CD4+ and CD8+ T cells out of PBMCs. The clonotype originates from a human donor with alopecia areata. This specimen consisted of CD4+ T cells sorted from blood, obtained at week 4, from a patient treated with tofacitinib. V and J are TRBV10-3 and TRBJ2-3; perhaps TRBD2 as D (5 bases). In DNA form, the CDR3 reads TGTGCCATCAGCGCAGCCCGAACGCCTTATCCGGGAAGCACAGATACGCAGTATTTT. Protein sequence: CAISAARTPYPGSTDTQYF.